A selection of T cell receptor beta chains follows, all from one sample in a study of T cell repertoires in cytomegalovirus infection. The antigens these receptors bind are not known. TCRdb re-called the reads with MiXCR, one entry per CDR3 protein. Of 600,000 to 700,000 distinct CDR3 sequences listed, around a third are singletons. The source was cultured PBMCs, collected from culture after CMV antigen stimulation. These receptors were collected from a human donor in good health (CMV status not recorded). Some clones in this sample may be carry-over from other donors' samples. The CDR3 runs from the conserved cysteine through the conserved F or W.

CASSKPGQTAYNSPLHF	TRBV6-1	TRBJ1-6
CASSLGGGTSGFADTDTQYF	TRBV27	TRBJ2-3
CASSLSPPAPNRAYSYEQYF	TRBV27	TRBJ2-7
CASSPGTGGVLYEQYF	TRBV2	TRBJ2-7
CAAGGLQKETQYF	TRBV10-3	TRBJ2-5
CASSTDRSTEAFF	TRBV7-9	TRBJ1-1
CASSPYFLTGTGSEAFF	TRBV19	TRBJ1-1
CASSRGLGTWIDTQYF	TRBV27	TRBJ2-3
CASSPGQGSSNQPQHF	TRBV7-9	TRBJ1-5
CASSPGPRNEQFF	TRBV12-3/TRBV12-4	TRBJ2-1
CASSLVAGMETQYF	TRBV7-9	TRBJ2-5
CASSYVDGYEQYF	TRBV6-6	TRBJ2-7
CSAVGDSSGYTF	TRBV29-1	TRBJ1-2
CASGIGAATYNEQFF	TRBV7-9	TRBJ2-1
CATSRDIGFYTGELFF	TRBV15	TRBJ2-2
CASSLTGASYEQYF	TRBV5-1	TRBJ2-7
CASRTGSGDQPQHF	TRBV6-2/TRBV6-3	TRBJ1-5
CASSYRLAGTSEQFF	TRBV6-2/TRBV6-3	TRBJ2-1
CASSSFDRWDYGYTF	TRBV7-6	TRBJ1-2
CAISDTGGSYNEQFF	TRBV10-3	TRBJ2-1
CASSLEGGSSYEQYF	TRBV7-2	TRBJ2-7
CSVPQWGNQPQHF	TRBV20-1	TRBJ1-5
CASSGVGGETQYF	TRBV2	TRBJ2-5
CASSLGGGWEQYF	TRBV11-1	TRBJ2-7
CASSYWGRGSETQYF	TRBV6-6	TRBJ2-5
CASSRGGTMNTEAFF	TRBV5-1	TRBJ1-1
CASSISGAGEQFF	TRBV19	TRBJ2-1
CASSPLGPLNEQFF	TRBV7-7	TRBJ2-1
CASLTRAEPYEQYF	TRBV6-6	TRBJ2-7
CASSSRQGHTEAFF	TRBV6-5	TRBJ1-1
CASSYRTGGIGSPLHF	TRBV5-6	TRBJ1-6
CAISEGGRPYEQYF	TRBV10-3	TRBJ2-7
CATSQDTDTQYF	TRBV7-9	TRBJ2-3
CASSRQEADTQYF	TRBV19	TRBJ2-3
CASSLRPSTDTQYF	TRBV5-6	TRBJ2-3
CASSGPHGERYTEAFF	TRBV2	TRBJ1-1
CASSPGLAGGYNEQFF	TRBV12-3/TRBV12-4	TRBJ2-1
CASSIFRGSDTYYNEQFF	TRBV19	TRBJ2-1
CASSLGLAYYEQYF	TRBV7-2	TRBJ2-7
CASSPWIGRNNEQFF	TRBV18	TRBJ2-1
CASSLEPGASEAFF	TRBV7-2	TRBJ1-1
CASSYLGGRGSPLHF	TRBV6-6	TRBJ1-6
CATSRDRSAQGTQYF	TRBV15	TRBJ2-3
CASIGDRDEKLFF	TRBV19	TRBJ1-4
CASSPWDSRDEQFF	TRBV18	TRBJ2-1
CASSNPYGRRETQYF	TRBV7-6	TRBJ2-5
CASSPGTRVQYF	TRBV12-3/TRBV12-4	TRBJ2-3
CASRLNILNEKLFF	TRBV7-2	TRBJ1-4
CASSLVVSNNEQFF	TRBV7-2	TRBJ2-1
CSVDPGTGIYNEQFF	TRBV29-1	TRBJ2-1
CASSSLSWRGSSYNSPLHF	TRBV7-2	TRBJ1-6